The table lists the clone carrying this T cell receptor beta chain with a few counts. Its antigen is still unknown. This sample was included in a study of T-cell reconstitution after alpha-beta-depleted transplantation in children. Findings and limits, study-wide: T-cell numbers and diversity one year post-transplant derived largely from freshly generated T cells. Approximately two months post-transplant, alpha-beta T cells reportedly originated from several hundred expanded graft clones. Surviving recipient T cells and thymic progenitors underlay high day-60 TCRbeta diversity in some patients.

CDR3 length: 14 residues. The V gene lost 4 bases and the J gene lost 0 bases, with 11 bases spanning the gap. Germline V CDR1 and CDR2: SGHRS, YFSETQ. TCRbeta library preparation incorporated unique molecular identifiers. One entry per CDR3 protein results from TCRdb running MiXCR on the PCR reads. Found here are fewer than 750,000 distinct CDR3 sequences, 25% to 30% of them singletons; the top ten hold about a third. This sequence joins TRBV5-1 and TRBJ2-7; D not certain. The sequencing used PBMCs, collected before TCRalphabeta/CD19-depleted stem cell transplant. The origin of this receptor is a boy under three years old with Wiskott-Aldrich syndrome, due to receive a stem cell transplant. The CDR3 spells CASSAVGISYEQYF. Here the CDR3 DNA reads TGCGCCAGCAGCGCGGTCGGTATCTCCTACGAGCAGTACTTC.